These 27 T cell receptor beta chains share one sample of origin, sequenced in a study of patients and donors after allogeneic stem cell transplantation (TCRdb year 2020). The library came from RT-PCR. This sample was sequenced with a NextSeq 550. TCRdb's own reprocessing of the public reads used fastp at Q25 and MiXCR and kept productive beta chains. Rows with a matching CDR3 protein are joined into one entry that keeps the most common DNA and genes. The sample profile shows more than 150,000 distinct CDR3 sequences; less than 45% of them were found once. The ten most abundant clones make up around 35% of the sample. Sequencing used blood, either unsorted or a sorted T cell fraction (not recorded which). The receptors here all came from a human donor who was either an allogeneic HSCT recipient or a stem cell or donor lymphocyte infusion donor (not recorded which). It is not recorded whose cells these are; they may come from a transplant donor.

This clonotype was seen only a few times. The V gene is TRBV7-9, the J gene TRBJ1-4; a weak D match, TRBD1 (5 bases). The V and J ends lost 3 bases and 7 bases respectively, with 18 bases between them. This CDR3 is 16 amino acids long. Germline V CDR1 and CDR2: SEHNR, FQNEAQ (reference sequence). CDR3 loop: CASSLGLSGVVEKLFF. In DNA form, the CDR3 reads TGTGCCAGCAGCTTGGGTCTATCGGGGGTAGTTGAAAAACTGTTTTTT.

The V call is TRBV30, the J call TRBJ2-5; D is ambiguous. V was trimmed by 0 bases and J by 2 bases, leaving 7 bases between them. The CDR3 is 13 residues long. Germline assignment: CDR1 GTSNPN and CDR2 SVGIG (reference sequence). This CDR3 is CAWSVRTQETQYF. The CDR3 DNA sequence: TGTGCCTGGAGTGTTAGGACGCAAGAGACCCAGTACTTC.

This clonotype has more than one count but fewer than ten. Here the CDR3 reads CASSYPGMTEAFF. The DNA of the CDR3 is TGTGCCAGCAGTTACCCAGGGATGACTGAAGCTTTCTTT. The V call is TRBV6-2 or TRBV6-3, the J call TRBJ1-1, with TRBD1 as a possible D gene (5 bases). The germline V gene has CDR1 MNHEY and CDR2 SVGEGT. The V gene lost 2 bases and the J gene lost 5 bases, with 9 bases spanning the gap. The CDR3 extends over 13 amino acids.

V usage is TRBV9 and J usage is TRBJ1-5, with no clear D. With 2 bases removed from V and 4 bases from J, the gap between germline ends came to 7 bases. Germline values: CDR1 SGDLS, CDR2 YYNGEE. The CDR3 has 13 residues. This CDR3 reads CASSVALNQPQHF. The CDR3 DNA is TGTGCCAGCAGCGTCGCACTTAATCAGCCCCAGCATTTT. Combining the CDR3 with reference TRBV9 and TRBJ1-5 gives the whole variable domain DSGVTQTPKHLITATGQRVTLRCSPRSGDLSVYWYQQSLDQGLQFLIQYYNGEERAKGNILERFSAQQFPDLHSELNLSSLELGDSALYFCASSVALNQPQHFGDGTRLSIL.

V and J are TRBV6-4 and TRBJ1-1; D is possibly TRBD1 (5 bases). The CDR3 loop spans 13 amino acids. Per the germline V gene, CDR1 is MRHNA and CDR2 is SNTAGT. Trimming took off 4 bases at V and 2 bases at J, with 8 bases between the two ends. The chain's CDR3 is CASSGGRNTEAFF. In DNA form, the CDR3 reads TGTGCCAGCAGTGGGGGCCGAAACACTGAAGCTTTCTTT.

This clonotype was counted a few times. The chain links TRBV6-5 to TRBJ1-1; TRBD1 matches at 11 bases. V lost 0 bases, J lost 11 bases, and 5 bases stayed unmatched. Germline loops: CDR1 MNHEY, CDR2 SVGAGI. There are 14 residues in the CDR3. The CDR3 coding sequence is TGTGCCAGCAGTTACTCCGGGACAGGGGGACCGGCTTTCTTT. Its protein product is CASSYSGTGGPAFF.

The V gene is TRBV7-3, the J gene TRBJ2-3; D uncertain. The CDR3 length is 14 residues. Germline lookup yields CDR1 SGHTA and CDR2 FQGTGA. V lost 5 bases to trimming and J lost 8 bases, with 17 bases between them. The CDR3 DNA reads TGTGCCAGCAGCCCCCTGGGGAACCGCGGTACGCAGTATTTT. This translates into CASSPLGNRGTQYF.

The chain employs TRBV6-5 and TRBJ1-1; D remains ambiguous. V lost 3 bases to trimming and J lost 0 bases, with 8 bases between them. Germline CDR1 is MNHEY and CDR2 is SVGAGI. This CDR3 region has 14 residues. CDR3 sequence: CASSYPALNTEAFF. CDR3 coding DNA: TGTGCCAGCAGTTATCCAGCCTTGAACACTGAAGCTTTCTTT.

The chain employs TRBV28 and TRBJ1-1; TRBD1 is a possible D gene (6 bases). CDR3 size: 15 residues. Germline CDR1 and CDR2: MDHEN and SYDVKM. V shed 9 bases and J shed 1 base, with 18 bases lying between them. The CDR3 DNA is TGTGCCAGTACTCGAGGGGGGTTTTCGAACACTGAAGCTTTCTTT. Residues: CASTRGGFSNTEAFF.

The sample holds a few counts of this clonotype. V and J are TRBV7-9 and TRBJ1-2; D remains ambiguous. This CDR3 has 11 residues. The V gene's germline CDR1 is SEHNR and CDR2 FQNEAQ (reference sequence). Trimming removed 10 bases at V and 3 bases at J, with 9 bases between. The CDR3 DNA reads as TGTGCCATCCAGAAGGACTATGGCTACACCTTC. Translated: CAIQKDYGYTF. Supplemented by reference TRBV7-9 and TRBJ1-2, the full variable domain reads DTGVSQNPRHKITKRGQNVTFRCDPISEHNRLYWYRQTLGQGPEFLTYFQNEAQLEKSRLLSDRFSAERPKGSFSTLEIQRTEQGDSAMYLCAIQKDYGYTFGSGTRLTVV.

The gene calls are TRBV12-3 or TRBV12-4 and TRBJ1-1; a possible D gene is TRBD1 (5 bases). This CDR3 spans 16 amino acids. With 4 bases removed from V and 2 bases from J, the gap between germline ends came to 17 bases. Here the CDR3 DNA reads TGTGCCAGCAGTTGGACCCCGGGGAGGGGCAACACTGAAGCTTTCTTT. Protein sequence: CASSWTPGRGNTEAFF.

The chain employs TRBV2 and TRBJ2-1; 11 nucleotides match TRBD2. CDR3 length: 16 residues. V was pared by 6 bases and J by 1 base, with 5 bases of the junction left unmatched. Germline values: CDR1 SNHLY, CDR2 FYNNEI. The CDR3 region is CASRARLAGSYNEQFF. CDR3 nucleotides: TGTGCCAGCAGAGCCCGACTAGCGGGATCCTACAATGAGCAGTTCTTC.

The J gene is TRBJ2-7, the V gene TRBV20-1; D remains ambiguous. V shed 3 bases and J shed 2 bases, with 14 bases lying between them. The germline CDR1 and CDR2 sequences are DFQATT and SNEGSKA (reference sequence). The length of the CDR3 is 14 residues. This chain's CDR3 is CSASKEAGTYEQYF. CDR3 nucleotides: TGCAGTGCTAGTAAGGAAGCAGGTACCTACGAGCAGTACTTC.

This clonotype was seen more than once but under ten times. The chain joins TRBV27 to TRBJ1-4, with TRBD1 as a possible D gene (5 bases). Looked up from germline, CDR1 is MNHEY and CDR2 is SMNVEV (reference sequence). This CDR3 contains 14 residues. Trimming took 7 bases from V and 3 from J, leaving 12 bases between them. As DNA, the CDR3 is TGTGCCAGCAACCCTGGGGGACCTAATGAAAAACTGTTTTTT. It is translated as CASNPGGPNEKLFF.

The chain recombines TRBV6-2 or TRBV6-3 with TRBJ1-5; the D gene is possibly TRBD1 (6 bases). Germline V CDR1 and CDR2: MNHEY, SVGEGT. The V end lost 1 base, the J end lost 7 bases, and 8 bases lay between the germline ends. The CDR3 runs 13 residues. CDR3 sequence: CASSYYGGQPQHF. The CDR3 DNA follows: TGTGCCAGCAGTTACTATGGGGGCCAGCCCCAGCATTTT.

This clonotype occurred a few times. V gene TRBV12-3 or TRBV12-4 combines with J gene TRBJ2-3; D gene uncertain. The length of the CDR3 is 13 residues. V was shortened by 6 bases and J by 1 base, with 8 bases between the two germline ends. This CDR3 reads CASSSLGTDTQYF. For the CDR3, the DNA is TGTGCCAGCAGCTCCCTCGGCACAGATACGCAGTATTTT.

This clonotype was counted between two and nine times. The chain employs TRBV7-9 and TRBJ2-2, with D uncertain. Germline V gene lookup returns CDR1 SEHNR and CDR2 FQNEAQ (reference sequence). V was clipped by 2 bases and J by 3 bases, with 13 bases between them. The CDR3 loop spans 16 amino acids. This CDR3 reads CASSLRPQVDTGELFF. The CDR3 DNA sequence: TGTGCCAGCAGCTTACGGCCTCAGGTGGACACCGGGGAGCTGTTTTTT.

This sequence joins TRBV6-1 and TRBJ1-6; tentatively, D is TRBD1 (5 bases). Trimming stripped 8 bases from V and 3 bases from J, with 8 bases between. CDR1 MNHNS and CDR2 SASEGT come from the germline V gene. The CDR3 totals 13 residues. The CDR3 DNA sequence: TGTGCCAGCGGGGGTGACTATAATTCACCCCTCCACTTT. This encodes CASGGDYNSPLHF.

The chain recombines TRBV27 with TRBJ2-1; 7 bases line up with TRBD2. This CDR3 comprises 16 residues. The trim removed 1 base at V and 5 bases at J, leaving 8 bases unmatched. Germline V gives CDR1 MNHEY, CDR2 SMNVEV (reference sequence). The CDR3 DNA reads TGTGCCAGCAGTTTATTGGGGGAGGGCCCTCACAATGAGCAGTTCTTC. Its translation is CASSLLGEGPHNEQFF.

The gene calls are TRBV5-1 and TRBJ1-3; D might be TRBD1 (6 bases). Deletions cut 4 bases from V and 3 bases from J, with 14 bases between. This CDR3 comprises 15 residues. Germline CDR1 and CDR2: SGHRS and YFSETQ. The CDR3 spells CASSTSRGRGNTIYF. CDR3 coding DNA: TGCGCCAGCAGCACCTCCAGGGGTCGTGGAAACACCATATATTTT.

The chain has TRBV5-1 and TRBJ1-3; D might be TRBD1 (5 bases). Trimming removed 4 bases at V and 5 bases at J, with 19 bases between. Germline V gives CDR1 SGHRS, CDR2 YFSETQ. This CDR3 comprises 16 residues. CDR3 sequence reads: CASSPLRGEGRNTIYF. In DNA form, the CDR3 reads TGCGCCAGCAGCCCATTGAGAGGGGAGGGGAGAAACACCATATATTTT.

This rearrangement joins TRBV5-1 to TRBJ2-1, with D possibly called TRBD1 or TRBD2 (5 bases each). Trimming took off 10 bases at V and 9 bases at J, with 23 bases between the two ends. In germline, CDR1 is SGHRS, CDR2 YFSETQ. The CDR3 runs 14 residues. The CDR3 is CAERDPRVEGEQFF. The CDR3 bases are TGCGCCGAAAGGGACCCAAGAGTAGAGGGTGAGCAGTTCTTC.

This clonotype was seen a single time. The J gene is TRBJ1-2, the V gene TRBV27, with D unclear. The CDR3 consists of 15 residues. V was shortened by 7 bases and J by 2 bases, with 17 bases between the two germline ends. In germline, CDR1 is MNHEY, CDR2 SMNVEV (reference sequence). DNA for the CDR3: TGTGCCAGCAACCGCCAGGCCGACGGGAACTATGGCTACACCTTC. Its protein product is CASNRQADGNYGYTF.

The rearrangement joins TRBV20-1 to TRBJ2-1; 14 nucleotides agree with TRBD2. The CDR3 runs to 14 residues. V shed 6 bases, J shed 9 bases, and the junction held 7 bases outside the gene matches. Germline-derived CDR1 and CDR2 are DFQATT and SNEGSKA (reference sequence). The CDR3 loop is CSAPGLAGVGEQFF. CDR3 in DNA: TGCAGTGCCCCGGGACTAGCGGGAGTGGGTGAGCAGTTCTTC.

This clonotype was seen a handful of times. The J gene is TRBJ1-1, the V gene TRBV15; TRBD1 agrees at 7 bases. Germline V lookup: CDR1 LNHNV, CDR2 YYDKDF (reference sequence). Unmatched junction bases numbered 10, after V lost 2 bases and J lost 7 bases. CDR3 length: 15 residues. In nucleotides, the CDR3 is TGTGCCACCAGCAGAACGACAGGGCAAACGATTGAAGCTTTCTTT. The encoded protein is CATSRTTGQTIEAFF.

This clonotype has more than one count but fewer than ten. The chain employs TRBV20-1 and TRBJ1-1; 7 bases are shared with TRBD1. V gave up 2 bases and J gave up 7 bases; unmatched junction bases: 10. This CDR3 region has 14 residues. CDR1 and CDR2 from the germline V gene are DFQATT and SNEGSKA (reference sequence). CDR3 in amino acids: CSARPQGRLGEAFF. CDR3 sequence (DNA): TGCAGTGCTAGACCACAGGGGCGATTGGGTGAAGCTTTCTTT.

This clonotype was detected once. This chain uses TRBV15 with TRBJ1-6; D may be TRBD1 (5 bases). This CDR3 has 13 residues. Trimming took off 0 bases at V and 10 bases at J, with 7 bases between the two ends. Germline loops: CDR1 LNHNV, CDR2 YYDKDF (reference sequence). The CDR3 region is CATSREGQSPLHF. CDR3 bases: TGTGCCACCAGCAGAGAGGGGCAATCACCCCTCCACTTT.